This is a list of T cell receptor beta chains from one sample in a study of T cell changes during pregnancy in multiple sclerosis. Using immunoSEQ multiplex PCR, the repertoire was profiled, and TCRdb retains in-frame clones only, with some absent. The sample records tens of thousands of clones, roughly nine tenths being singletons. The source was CD4+ T cells from peripheral blood mononuclear cells, collected in the third trimester of pregnancy. These receptors all come from a female donor in good health, enrolled as a control in a pregnancy study. The CDR3 runs from the conserved cysteine through the conserved F or W. D genes are given only for firm matches.

>TRBV19|TRBD2
CASRTSGVASYNEQFF
>TRBV28|TRBD2
CASSLAGGSKETQYF
>TRBV2|NA
CASTPLRGSPYEQYF
>TRBV18|NA
CASSDSQETQYF
>TRBV27|TRBD2
CASKSGGRVADTQYF
>TRBV18|TRBD1
CASSRQGNGEQYF
>TRBV7-2|TRBD2
CASSSGGNSYNEQFF
>TRBV18|NA
CASSPNLVYTEAFF
>TRBV4-3|NA
CASSQVSPPGSGELFF
>TRBV29-1|TRBD2
CSVEWTRGGEQFF
>TRBV6-5|NA
CASTRGHSANYGYTF
>TRBV2|TRBD1
CASSATGTGLRSPLHF
>TRBV27|TRBD2
CASRLAGLETQYF
>TRBV2|NA
CASSEVRQKYEQYF
>TRBV28|NA
CASSLPQGRSSGNTIYF
>TRBV9|NA
CASSVDSDFFSEQFF
>TRBV7-2|TRBD2
CASSFASGSTPQFF
>TRBV19|NA
CASIGTLYNEQFF
>TRBV7-2|TRBD1
CASSPRTGGNSPLHF
>TRBV15|NA
CATSRAESVYGYTF
>TRBV7-2|NA
CASSPPAGNTIYF
>TRBV13|TRBD1
CASSRGTGVEETQYF
>TRBV29-1|NA
CSVTQGRNEQYF
>TRBV4-2|NA
CASSQSPRGEQYF
>TRBV6-6|NA
CASSYSGLTYEQYF
>TRBV30|NA
CAWSLQETQYF
>TRBV10-2|NA
CASSDMGLRENSPLHF
>TRBV7-8|NA
CASSPHPDSGYTF
>TRBV19|NA
CASSITGDFYNEQFF
>TRBV7-3|TRBD2
CASSLGPSGNNEQFF
>TRBV10-2|NA
CASSPDNNYGYTF
>TRBV2|TRBD2
CASNTGLAGYTDTQYF
>TRBV14|NA
CASREQGEAFF
>TRBV10-2|TRBD1
CASRQGSYEQYF
>TRBV18|TRBD1
CASSLTGAWGYTF
>TRBV7-2|TRBD2
CASSLKTSGGAGTDTQYF
>TRBV5-1|NA
CASSLEGPQGTQYF
>TRBV9|TRBD1
CASSGLRDRGNGELFF